This T cell receptor beta chain came from a study of blood T cell repertoires in COVID-19. Measured with immunoSEQ multiplex PCR; TCRdb has only the in-frame clones, and not every one. The sample includes 120,000 to 150,000 clones, approximately 88% of them seen just once. Trimming at V came to 4 bases and at J to 4 bases, leaving 13 bases not matched to a gene. Germline V gives CDR1 SGHKS, CDR2 YYEKEE (reference sequence). The CDR3 sequence is 16 residues long. This sequence joins TRBV5-5 and TRBJ2-7, with 8 bases lining up with TRBD2. The sample taken for sequencing was peripheral blood. This TCR came from a human donor in a cohort sampled during active COVID-19. This chain's CDR3 is CASSPREDGGVYEQYF. The CDR3 DNA follows: TGTGCCAGCAGCCCTCGTGAGGACGGGGGGGTTTACGAGCAGTACTTC.